Listed here is a single T cell receptor beta chain. Germline values: CDR1 SQVTM, CDR2 ANQGSEA. The CDR3 is made up of 13 amino acids. V shed 4 bases and J shed 4 bases, with 10 bases lying between them. The data are from a study of blood T cell repertoires in COVID-19. Study-wide context: Specimens from acute and convalescent COVID-19 originated in the United States, Italy and Spain. In each case, the material was cDNA or gDNA derived from T cells, B-cell-depleted T cells, or PBMCs.

Participants were aged about 18 to 90 years from around 25 US areas. TCRdb's table, derived via immunoSEQ multiplex PCR, lists solely in-frame clones and lacks some. The data show around 380,000 clones, 70% to 90% seen once. This clonotype originated in a man aged 25-45 years who had recovered from COVID-19. The chain employs TRBV29-1 and TRBJ1-4, with TRBD1 as a possible D gene (5 bases). Sequenced input: PBMCs or T cells enriched from blood (not recorded which). The CDR3 DNA reads TGCAGCGTTGGACGGGGGTTTAATGAAAAACTGTTTTTT. This encodes CSVGRGFNEKLFF.